Listed below are T cell receptor beta chains from one sample, sequenced in a study of Ad26.COV2.S vaccination and SARS-CoV-2 variants. Clones were sequenced by immunoSEQ multiplex PCR, and TCRdb holds only the in-frame ones, with some missing. Of about 410,000 clones detected, 80% to 95% appear once; the ten largest clones hold more than 1.5%. The starting material was peripheral blood, obtained in a trial of Ad26.COV2.S vaccine versus placebo. The receptors come from a person aged 18-65 years who received the Ad26.COV2.S COVID-19 vaccine or a placebo. Both conserved end residues are part of each CDR3. D genes are given only for firm matches. Size is omitted from some rows. Given values are once, few, many or a class for expanded clones.

j_gene: TRBJ1-3; abundance: once; v_gene: TRBV7-2; len: 16; d_gene: TRBD1; CDR3aa: CASSGGQALSGNTIYF; CDR3nt: TGTGCCAGCAGCGGGGGACAGGCTCTCTCTGGAAACACCATATATTTT
j_gene: TRBJ2-4; abundance: .; v_gene: TRBV7-8; len: 15; d_gene: .; CDR3aa: CASSHIRDLKNIQYF; CDR3nt: TGTGCCAGCAGCCACATCCGGGACCTCAAAAACATTCAGTACTTC
j_gene: TRBJ2-5; abundance: .; v_gene: TRBV5-1; len: 15; d_gene: .; CDR3aa: CASSWDTAGRETQYF; CDR3nt: TGCGCCAGCAGTTGGGACACCGCAGGCCGAGAGACCCAGTACTTC
j_gene: TRBJ2-5; abundance: .; v_gene: TRBV9; len: 15; d_gene: .; CDR3aa: CASSAVGVAQETQYF; CDR3nt: TGTGCCAGCAGCGCGGTCGGGGTGGCCCAAGAGACCCAGTACTTC
j_gene: TRBJ1-2; abundance: .; v_gene: TRBV2; len: 15; d_gene: .; CDR3aa: CASSLNTEGNYGYTF; CDR3nt: TGTGCCAGCAGTCTAAATACAGAAGGGAACTATGGCTACACCTTC
j_gene: TRBJ2-7; abundance: .; v_gene: TRBV20-1; len: 14; d_gene: TRBD2; CDR3aa: CSASRGVGPYEQYF; CDR3nt: TGCAGTGCTAGTCGGGGGGTAGGTCCCTACGAGCAGTACTTC
j_gene: TRBJ1-5; abundance: .; v_gene: TRBV9; len: 17; d_gene: .; CDR3aa: CASSVVGTPGPNQPQHF; CDR3nt: TGTGCCAGCAGCGTAGTTGGGACCCCGGGCCCCAATCAGCCCCAGCATTTT
j_gene: TRBJ1-1; abundance: .; v_gene: TRBV2; len: 13; d_gene: .; CDR3aa: CASMKTLNTEAFF; CDR3nt: TGTGCCAGCATGAAGACCTTGAACACTGAAGCTTTCTTT
j_gene: TRBJ1-5; abundance: .; v_gene: TRBV6-6; len: 13; d_gene: .; CDR3aa: CASSYVENQPQHF; CDR3nt: TGTGCCAGCAGTTACGTAGAGAATCAGCCCCAGCATTTT
j_gene: TRBJ2-1; abundance: .; v_gene: TRBV27; len: 13; d_gene: TRBD1; CDR3aa: CASSLGQGGPEFF; CDR3nt: TGTGCCAGCAGTTTGGGACAGGGAGGACCTGAGTTCTTC
j_gene: TRBJ2-7; abundance: once; v_gene: TRBV19; len: 14; d_gene: TRBD2; CDR3aa: CASRPWEGSYEQYF; CDR3nt: TGTGCCAGTAGACCCTGGGAGGGCTCCTACGAGCAGTACTTC
j_gene: TRBJ2-7; abundance: .; v_gene: TRBV6-5; len: 13; d_gene: .; CDR3aa: CASSPGLGYEQYF; CDR3nt: TGTGCCAGCAGCCCGGGACTCGGATACGAGCAGTACTTC
j_gene: TRBJ1-4; abundance: .; v_gene: TRBV2; len: 16; d_gene: .; CDR3aa: CASRAARTATNEKLFF; CDR3nt: TGTGCCAGCAGGGCAGCCAGGACAGCAACTAATGAAAAACTGTTTTTT
j_gene: TRBJ1-3; abundance: once; v_gene: TRBV19; len: 16; d_gene: .; CDR3aa: CASSPGQQSSGNTIYF; CDR3nt: TGTGCCAGTAGTCCGGGACAACAGAGCTCTGGAAACACCATATATTTT
j_gene: TRBJ2-7; abundance: .; v_gene: TRBV30; len: 12; d_gene: TRBD1; CDR3aa: CAWSVQGYEQYF; CDR3nt: TGTGCCTGGAGTGTACAGGGGTACGAGCAGTACTTC
j_gene: TRBJ2-3; abundance: once; v_gene: TRBV11-3; len: 13; d_gene: .; CDR3aa: CASSSSSTDTQYF; CDR3nt: TGTGCCAGCAGTTCTTCTAGCACAGATACGCAGTATTTT
j_gene: TRBJ1-1; abundance: .; v_gene: TRBV7-7; len: 17; d_gene: .; CDR3aa: CASSLALSRPGNTEAFF; CDR3nt: TGTGCTAGCAGCTTAGCGCTAAGTCGACCGGGAAACACTGAAGCTTTCTTT